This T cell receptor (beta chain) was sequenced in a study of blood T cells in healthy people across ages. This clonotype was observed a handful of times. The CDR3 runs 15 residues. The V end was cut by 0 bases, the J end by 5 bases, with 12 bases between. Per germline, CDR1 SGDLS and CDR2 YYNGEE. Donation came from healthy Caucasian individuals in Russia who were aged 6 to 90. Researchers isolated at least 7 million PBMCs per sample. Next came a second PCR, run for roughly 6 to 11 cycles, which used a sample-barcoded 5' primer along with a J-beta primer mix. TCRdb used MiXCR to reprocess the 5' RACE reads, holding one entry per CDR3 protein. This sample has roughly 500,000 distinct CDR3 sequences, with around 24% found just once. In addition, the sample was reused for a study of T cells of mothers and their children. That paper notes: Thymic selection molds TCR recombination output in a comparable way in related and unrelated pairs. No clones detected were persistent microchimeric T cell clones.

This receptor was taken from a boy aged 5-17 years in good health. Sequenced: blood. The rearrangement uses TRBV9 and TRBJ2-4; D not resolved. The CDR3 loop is CASSVEGREENIQYF. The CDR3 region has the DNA TGTGCCAGCAGCGTAGAAGGCAGAGAAGAAAACATTCAGTACTTC. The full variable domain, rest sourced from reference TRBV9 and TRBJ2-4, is DSGVTQTPKHLITATGQRVTLRCSPRSGDLSVYWYQQSLDQGLQFLIQYYNGEERAKGNILERFSAQQFPDLHSELNLSSLELGDSALYFCASSVEGREENIQYFGAGTRLSVL.